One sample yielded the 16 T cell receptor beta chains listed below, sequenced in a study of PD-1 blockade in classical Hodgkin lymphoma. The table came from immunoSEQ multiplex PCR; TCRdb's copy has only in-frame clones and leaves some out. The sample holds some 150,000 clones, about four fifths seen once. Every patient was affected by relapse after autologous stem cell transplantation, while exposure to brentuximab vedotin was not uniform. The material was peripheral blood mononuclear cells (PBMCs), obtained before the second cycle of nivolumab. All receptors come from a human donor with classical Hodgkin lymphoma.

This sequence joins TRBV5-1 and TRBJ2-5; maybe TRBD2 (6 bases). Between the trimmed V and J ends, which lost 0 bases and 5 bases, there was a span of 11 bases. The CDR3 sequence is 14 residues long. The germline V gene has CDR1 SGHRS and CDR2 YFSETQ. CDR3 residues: CASSLDWTIETQYF. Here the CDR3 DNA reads TGCGCCAGCAGCTTGGACTGGACTATCGAGACCCAGTACTTC. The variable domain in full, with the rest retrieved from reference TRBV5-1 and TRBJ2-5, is KAGVTQTPRYLIKTRGQQVTLSCSPISGHRSVSWYQQTPGQGLQFLFEYFSETQRNKGNFPGRFSGRQFSNSRSEMNVSTLELGDSALYLCASSLDWTIETQYFGPGTRLLVL.

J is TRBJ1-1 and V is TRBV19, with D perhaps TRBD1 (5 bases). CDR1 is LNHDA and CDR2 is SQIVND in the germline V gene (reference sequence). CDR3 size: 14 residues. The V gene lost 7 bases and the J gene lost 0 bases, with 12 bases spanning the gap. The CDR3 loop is CASTVGQLNTEAFF. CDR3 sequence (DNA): TGTGCCAGTACTGTGGGGCAACTGAACACTGAAGCTTTCTTT.

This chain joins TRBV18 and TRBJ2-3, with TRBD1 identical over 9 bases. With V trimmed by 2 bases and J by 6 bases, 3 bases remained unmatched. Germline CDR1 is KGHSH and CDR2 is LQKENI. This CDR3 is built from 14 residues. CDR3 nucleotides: TGTGCCAGCTCACCAGGGACAGGGCCGGATACGCAGTATTTT. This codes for CASSPGTGPDTQYF.

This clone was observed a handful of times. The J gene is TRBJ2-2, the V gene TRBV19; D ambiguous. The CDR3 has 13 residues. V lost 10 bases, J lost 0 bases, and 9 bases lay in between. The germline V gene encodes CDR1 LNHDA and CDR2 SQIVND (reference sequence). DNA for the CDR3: TGTGCCATAAGTTTTACGAACACCGGGGAGCTGTTTTTT. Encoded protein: CAISFTNTGELFF. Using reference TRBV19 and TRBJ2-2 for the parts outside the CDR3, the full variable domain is DGGITQSPKYLFRKEGQNVTLSCEQNLNHDAMYWYRQDPGQGLRLIYYSQIVNDFQKGDIAEGYSVSREKKESFPLTVTSAQKNPTAFYLCAISFTNTGELFFGEGSRLTVL.

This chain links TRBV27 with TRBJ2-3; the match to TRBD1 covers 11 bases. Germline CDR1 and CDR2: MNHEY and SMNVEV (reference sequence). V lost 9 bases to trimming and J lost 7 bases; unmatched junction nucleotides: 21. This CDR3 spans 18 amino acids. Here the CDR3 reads CASRGGQGDPGPFYTQYF. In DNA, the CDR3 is TGTGCCAGTCGGGGGGGACAGGGGGACCCCGGGCCATTTTATACGCAGTATTTT.

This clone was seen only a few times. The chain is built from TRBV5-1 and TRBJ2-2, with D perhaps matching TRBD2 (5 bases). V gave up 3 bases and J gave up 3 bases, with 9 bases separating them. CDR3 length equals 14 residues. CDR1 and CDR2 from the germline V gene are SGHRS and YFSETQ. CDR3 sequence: CASSSGMDTGELFF. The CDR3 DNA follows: TGCGCCAGCAGCTCCGGGATGGACACCGGGGAGCTGTTTTTT.

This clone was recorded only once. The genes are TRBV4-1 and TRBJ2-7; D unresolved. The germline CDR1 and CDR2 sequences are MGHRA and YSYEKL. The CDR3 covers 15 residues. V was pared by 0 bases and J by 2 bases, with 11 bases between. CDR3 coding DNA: TGCGCCAGCAGCCAAGATTCGGGCAGAACCTACGAGCAGTACTTC. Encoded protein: CASSQDSGRTYEQYF.

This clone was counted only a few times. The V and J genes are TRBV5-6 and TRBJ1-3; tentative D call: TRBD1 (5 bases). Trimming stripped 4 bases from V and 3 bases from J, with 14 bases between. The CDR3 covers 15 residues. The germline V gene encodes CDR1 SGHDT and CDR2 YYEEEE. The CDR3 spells CASSAAGGRGNTIYF. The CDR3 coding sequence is TGTGCCAGCAGCGCCGCGGGGGGTCGTGGAAACACCATATATTTT.

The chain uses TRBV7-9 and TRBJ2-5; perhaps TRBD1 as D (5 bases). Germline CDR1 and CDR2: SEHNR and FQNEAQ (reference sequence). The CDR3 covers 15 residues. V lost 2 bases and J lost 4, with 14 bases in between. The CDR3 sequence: CASSLSYGQGETQYF. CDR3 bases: TGTGCCAGCAGCTTAAGTTATGGGCAGGGAGAGACCCAGTACTTC.

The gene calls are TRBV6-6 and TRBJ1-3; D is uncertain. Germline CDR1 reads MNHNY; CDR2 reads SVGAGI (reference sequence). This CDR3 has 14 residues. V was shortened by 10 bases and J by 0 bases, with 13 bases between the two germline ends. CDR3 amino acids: CATLSPSSGNTIYF. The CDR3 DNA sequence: TGTGCCACCTTATCCCCTAGCTCTGGAAACACCATATATTTT.

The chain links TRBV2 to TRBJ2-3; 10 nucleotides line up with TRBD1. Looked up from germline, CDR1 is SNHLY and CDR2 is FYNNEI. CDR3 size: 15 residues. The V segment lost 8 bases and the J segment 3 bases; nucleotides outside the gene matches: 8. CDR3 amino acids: CASCCPGQGTDTQYF. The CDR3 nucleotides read TGTGCCAGCTGCTGCCCGGGACAGGGGACAGATACGCAGTATTTT.

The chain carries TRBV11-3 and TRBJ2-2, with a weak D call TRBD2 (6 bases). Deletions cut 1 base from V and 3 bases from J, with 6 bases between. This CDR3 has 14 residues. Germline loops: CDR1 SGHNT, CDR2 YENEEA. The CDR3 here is CASSLGGDTGELFF. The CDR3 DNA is TGTGCCAGCAGCTTAGGGGGGGACACCGGGGAGCTGTTTTTT. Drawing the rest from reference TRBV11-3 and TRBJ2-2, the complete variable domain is EAGVVQSPRYKIIEKKQPVAFWCNPISGHNTLYWYLQNLGQGPELLIRYENEEAVDDSQLPKDRFSAERLKGVDSTLKIQPAELGDSAVYLCASSLGGDTGELFFGEGSRLTVL.

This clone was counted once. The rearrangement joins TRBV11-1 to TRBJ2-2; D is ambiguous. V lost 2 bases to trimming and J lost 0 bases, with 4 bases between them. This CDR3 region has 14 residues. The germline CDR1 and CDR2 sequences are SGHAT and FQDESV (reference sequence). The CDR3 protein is CASSLYTNTGELFF. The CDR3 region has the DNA TGTGCCAGCAGCTTATACACGAACACCGGGGAGCTGTTTTTT.

CDR3 nucleotide sequence: TGTGCCACCAGCAGAGGGCTCGATAATGAAAAACTGTTTTTT. Its translation is CATSRGLDNEKLFF. The genes are TRBV15 and TRBJ1-4; D call uncertain. CDR3 length: 14 residues. Germline V CDR1 and CDR2: LNHNV, YYDKDF (reference sequence). Trimming removed 1 base from V and 4 bases from J, with 7 bases in between.

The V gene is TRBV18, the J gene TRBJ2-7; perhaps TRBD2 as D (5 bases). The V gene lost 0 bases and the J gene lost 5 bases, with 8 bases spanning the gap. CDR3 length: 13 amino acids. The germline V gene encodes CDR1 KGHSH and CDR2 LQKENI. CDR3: CASSPPPGDEQYF. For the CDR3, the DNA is TGTGCCAGCTCACCACCGCCCGGGGACGAGCAGTACTTC.

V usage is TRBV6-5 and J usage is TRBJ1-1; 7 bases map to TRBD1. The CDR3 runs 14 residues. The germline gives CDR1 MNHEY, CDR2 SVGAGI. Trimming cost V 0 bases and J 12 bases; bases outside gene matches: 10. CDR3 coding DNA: TGTGCCAGCAGTTACTCCCGGTGGACAGGTAGGACTTTCTTT. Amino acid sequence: CASSYSRWTGRTFF.